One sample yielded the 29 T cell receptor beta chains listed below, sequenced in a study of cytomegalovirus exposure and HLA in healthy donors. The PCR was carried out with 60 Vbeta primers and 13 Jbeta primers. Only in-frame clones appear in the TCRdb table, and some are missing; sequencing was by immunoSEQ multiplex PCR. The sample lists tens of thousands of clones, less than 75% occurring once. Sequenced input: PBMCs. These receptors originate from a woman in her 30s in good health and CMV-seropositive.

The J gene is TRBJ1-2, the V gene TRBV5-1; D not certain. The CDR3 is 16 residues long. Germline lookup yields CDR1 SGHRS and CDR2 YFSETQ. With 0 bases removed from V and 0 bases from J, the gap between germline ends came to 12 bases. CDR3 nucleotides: TGCGCCAGCAGCTTGGATTACGTCAGGACTAACTATGGCTACACCTTC. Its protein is CASSLDYVRTNYGYTF.

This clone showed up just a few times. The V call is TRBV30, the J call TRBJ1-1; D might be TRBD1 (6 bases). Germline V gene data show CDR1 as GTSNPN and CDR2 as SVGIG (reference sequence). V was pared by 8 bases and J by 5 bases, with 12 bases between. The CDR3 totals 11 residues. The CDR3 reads CATSTGTEAFF. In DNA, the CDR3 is TGTGCCACTTCTACAGGGACTGAAGCTTTCTTT.

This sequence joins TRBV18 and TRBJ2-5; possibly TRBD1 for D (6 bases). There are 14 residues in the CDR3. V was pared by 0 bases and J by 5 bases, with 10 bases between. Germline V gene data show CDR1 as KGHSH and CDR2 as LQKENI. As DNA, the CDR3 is TGTGCCAGCTCACCACCCACAGGGTGGGAGACCCAGTACTTC. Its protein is CASSPPTGWETQYF.

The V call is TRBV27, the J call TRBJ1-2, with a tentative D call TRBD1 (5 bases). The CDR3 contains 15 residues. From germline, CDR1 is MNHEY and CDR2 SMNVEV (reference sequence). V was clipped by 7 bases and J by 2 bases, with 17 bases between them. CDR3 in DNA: TGTGCCAGCACCTCCGCTCGGGCAGGGAACTATGGCTACACCTTC. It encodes CASTSARAGNYGYTF.

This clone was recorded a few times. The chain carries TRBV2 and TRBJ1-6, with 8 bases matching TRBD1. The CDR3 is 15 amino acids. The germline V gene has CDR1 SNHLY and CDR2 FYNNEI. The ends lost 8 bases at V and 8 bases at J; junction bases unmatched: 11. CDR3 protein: CASQEDRAPDSPLHF. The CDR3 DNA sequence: TGTGCCAGCCAAGAGGACAGGGCTCCCGATTCACCCCTCCACTTT.

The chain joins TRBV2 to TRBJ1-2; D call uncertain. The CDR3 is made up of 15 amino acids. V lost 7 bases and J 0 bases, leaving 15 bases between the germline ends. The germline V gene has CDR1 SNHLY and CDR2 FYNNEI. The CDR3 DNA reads TGTGCCAGCATTGAGGGTCTAGCGTCTAACTATGGCTACACCTTC. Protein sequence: CASIEGLASNYGYTF.

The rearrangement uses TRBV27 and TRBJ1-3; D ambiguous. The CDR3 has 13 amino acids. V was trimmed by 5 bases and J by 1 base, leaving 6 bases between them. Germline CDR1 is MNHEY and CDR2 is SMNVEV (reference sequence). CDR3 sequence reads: CASSVASGNTIYF. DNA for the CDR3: TGTGCCAGCAGTGTAGCGTCTGGAAACACCATATATTTT.

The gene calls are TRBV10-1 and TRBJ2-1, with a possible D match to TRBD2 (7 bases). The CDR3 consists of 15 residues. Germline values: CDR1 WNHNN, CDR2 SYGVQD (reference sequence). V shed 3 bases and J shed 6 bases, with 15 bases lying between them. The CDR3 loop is CASSELGGQGNEQFF. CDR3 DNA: TGCGCCAGCAGTGAACTGGGGGGGCAAGGCAATGAGCAGTTCTTC.

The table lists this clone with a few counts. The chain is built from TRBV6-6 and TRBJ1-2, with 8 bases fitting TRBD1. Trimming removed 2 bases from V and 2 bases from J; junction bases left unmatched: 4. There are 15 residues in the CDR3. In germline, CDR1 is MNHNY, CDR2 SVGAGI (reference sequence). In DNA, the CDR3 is TGTGCCAGCAGTTACCAGGGGGCCTCGAACTATGGCTACACCTTC. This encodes CASSYQGASNYGYTF.

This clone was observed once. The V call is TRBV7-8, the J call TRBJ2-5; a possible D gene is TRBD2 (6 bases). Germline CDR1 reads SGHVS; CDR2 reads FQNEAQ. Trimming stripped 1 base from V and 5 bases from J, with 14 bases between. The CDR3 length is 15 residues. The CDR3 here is CASSLEVRGGETQYF. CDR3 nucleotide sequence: TGTGCCAGCAGCTTAGAGGTGCGTGGAGGGGAGACCCAGTACTTC.

The CDR3 DNA reads TGCGCCAGCAGGTTTCAGGCGGCCTCTCGGGAGGGTAGCTACGAGCAGTACTTC. The encoded protein is CASRFQAASREGSYEQYF. The genes are TRBV5-1 and TRBJ2-7; 8 nucleotides line up with TRBD2. The CDR3 loop spans 18 amino acids. CDR1 and CDR2 (germline): SGHRS, YFSETQ. The trim removed 5 bases at V and 3 bases at J, leaving 19 bases unmatched.

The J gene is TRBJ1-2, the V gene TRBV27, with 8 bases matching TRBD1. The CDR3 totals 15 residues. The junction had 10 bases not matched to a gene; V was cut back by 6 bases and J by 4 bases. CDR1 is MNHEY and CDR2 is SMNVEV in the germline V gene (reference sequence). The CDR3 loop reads CASSPDRAKPYGYTF. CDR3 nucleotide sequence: TGTGCCAGCAGCCCGGACAGGGCGAAGCCCTATGGCTACACCTTC.

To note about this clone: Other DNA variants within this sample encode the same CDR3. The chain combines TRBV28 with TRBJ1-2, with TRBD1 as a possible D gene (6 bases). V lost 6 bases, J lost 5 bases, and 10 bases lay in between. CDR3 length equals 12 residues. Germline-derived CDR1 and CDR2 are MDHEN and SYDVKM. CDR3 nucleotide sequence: TGTGCCAGCAGCCTTACAGGGTATGGCTACACCTTC. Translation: CASSLTGYGYTF.

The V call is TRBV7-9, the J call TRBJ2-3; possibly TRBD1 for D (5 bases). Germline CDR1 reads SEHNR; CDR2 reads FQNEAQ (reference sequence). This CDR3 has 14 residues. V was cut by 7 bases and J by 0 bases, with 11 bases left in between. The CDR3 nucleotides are TGTGCCAGCAACACAGGAGCTAGCACAGATACGCAGTATTTT. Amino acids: CASNTGASTDTQYF.

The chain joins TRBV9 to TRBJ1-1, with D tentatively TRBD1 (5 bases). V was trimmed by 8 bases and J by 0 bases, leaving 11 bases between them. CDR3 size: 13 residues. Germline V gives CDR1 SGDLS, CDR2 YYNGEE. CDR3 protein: CASSGGMNTEAFF. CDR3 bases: TGTGCCAGTAGTGGGGGGATGAACACTGAAGCTTTCTTT.

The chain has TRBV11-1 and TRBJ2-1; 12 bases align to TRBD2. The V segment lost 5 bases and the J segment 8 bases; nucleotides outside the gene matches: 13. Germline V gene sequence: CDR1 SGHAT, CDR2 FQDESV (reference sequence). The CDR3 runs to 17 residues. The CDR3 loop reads CASSAAAGLAGIDEQFF. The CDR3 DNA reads TGTGCCAGCAGCGCAGCGGCGGGACTAGCGGGTATCGATGAGCAGTTCTTC.

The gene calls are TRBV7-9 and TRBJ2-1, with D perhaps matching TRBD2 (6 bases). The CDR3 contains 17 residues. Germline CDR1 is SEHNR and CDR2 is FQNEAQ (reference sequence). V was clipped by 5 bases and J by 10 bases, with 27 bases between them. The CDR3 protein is CASSNDVGGSEQCEQFF. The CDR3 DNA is TGTGCCAGCAGCAACGATGTGGGGGGAAGTGAGCAATGCGAGCAGTTCTTC.

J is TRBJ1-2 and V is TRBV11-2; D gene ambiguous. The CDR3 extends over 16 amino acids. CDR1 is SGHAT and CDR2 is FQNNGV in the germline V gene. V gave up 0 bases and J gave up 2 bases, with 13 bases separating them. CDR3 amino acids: CASSLDYRVVNYGYTF. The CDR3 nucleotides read TGTGCCAGCAGCTTAGATTACCGGGTAGTCAACTATGGCTACACCTTC. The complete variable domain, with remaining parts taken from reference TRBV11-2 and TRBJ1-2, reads EAGVAQSPRYKIIEKRQSVAFWCNPISGHATLYWYQQILGQGPKLLIQFQNNGVVDDSQLPKDRFSAERLKGVDSTLKIQPAKLEDSAVYLCASSLDYRVVNYGYTFGSGTRLTVV.

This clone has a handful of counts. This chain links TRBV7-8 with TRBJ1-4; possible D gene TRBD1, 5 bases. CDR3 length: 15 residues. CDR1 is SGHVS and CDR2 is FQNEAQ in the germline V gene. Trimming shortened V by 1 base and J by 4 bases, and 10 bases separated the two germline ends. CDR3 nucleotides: TGTGCCAGCAGCTTAGATGGGAGGGGTAATGAAAAACTGTTTTTT. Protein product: CASSLDGRGNEKLFF.

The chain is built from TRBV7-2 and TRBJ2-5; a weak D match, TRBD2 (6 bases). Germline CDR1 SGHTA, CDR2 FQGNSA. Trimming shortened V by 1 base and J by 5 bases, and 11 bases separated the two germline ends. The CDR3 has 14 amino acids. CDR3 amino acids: CASSLGGGYETQYF. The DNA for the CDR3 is TGTGCCAGCAGCTTAGGGGGAGGCTATGAGACCCAGTACTTC.

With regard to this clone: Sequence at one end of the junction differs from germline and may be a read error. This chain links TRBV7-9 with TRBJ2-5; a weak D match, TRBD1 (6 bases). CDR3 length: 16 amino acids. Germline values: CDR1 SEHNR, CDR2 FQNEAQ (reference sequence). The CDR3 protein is CSSSLEGTRGIETQYF. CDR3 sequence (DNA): TGTTCCAGCAGCTTAGAAGGCACCAGGGGAATCGAGACCCAGTACTTC.

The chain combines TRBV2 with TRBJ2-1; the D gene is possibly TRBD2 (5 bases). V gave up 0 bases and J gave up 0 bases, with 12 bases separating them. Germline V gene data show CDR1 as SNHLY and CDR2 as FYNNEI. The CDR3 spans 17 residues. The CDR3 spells CASSEAEVLFSYNEQFF. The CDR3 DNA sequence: TGTGCCAGCAGTGAAGCGGAGGTCCTCTTCTCCTACAATGAGCAGTTCTTC.

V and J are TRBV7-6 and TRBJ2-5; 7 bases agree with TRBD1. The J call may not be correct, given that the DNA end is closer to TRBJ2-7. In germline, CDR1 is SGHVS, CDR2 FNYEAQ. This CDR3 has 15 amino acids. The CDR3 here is CASSATGDPTYEQYF. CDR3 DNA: TGTGCCAGCAGCGCAACAGGGGACCCTACCTACGAGCAGTACTTC.

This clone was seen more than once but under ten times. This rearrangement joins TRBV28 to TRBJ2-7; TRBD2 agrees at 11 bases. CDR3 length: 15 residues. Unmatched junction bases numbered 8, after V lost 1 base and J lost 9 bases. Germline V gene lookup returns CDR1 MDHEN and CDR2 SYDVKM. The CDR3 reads CASSLSLAGGIGQYF. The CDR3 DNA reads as TGTGCCAGCAGTTTATCGCTAGCGGGGGGAATCGGGCAGTACTTC.

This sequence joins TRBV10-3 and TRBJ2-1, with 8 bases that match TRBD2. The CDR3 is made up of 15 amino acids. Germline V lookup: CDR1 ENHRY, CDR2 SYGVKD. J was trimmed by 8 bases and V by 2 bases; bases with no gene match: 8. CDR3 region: CAISEPGLAGDEQFF. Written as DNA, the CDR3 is TGTGCCATCAGTGAGCCTGGACTAGCAGGGGATGAGCAGTTCTTC.

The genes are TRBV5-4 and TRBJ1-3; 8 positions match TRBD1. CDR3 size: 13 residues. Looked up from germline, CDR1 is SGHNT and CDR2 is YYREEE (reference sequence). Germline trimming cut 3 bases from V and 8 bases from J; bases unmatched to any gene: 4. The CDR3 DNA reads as TGTGCCAGCAGCTCGGGACAGGTGGACACCATATATTTT. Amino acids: CASSSGQVDTIYF.

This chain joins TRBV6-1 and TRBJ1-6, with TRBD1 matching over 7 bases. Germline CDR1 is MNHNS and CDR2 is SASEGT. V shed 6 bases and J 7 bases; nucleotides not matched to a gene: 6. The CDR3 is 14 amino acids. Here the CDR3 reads CASRKTGRNSPLHF. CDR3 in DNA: TGTGCCAGCAGAAAGACAGGGCGCAATTCACCCCTCCACTTT.

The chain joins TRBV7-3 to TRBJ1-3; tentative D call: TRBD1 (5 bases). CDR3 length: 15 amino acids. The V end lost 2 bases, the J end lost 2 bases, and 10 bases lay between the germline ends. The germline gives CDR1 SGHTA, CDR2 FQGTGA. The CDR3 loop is CASSLVGGTGNTIYF. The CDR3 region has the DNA TGTGCCAGCAGCTTAGTGGGGGGGACTGGAAACACCATATATTTT. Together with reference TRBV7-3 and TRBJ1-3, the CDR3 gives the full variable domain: GAGVSQTPSNKVTEKGKYVELRCDPISGHTALYWYRQSLGQGPEFLIYFQGTGAADDSGLPNDRFFAVRPEGSVSTLKIQRTERGDSAVYLCASSLVGGTGNTIYFGEGSWLTVV.

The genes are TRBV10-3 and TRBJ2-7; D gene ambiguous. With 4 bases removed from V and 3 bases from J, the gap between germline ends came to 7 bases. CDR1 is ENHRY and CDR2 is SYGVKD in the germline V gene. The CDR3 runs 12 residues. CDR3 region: CAISGPGYEQYF. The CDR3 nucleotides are TGTGCCATCAGTGGACCAGGCTACGAGCAGTACTTC.